Below are 6 T cell receptor beta chains sequenced from a single sample in a study of immune aging and cytomegalovirus after organ transplant. Time point of the sample: five sample-tagged time points from pre-transplant (day -1) to day 368 post-transplant, pooled. Cells were captured in microwells, and libraries were made with BD Rhapsody targeted mRNA and AbSeq chemistry. TCRdb ran MiXCR on the single-cell sequencing reads and lists one entry per CDR3 protein. The table has 20,000 to 25,000 distinct CDR3 sequences, just over 35% seen once. These TCRs' antigens remain unknown. The material sequenced was CMV peptide-activated CD4+ and CD8+ T cells sorted from blood, taken at five time points, pooled. The subset denotes: sorted CD8+CD137+ and CD4+CD154+ T cells after about 11 h CMV IE-1 peptide stimulation. The receptors shown here come from a female donor who had a heart transplant and CMV viremia.

As concerns this clonotype: One base away lies a much larger clone, so this may be a sequencing read error. The chain recombines TRBV20-1 with TRBJ1-1; TRBD1 aligns across 7 bases. The CDR3 sequence is 15 residues long. Germline CDR1 reads DFQATT; CDR2 reads SNEGSKA (reference sequence). This CDR3 is CSAQLPGQLNTEALF. The CDR3 nucleotides read TGCAGTGCCCAATTACCGGGACAGCTGAACACTGAAGCTCTCTTT.

This clonotype was found a few times. The chain employs TRBV5-4 and TRBJ2-1; no clear D. CDR1 and CDR2 (germline): SGHNT, YYREEE (reference sequence). The CDR3 totals 12 residues. V was clipped by 0 bases and J by 7 bases, with 5 bases between them. The CDR3 sequence is CASSLDGNEQFF. The CDR3 DNA is TGTGCCAGCAGCTTGGACGGGAATGAGCAGTTCTTC.

V usage is TRBV11-2 and J usage is TRBJ2-7; 8 bases fit TRBD1. V gave up 7 bases and J gave up 4 bases; unmatched junction bases: 9. The CDR3 totals 14 residues. The germline V gene encodes CDR1 SGHAT and CDR2 FQNNGV. CDR3: CASNHPGQVYEQYF. Here the CDR3 DNA reads TGTGCCAGCAACCATCCGGGACAGGTTTACGAGCAGTACTTC.

This clonotype was detected a few times. This sequence joins TRBV30 and TRBJ2-1, with 12 bases fitting TRBD2. V shed 0 bases and J 9 bases; nucleotides not matched to a gene: 6. The germline V gene has CDR1 GTSNPN and CDR2 SVGIG (reference sequence). CDR3 length equals 15 residues. CDR3 loop: CAWSVRTSGMSEQFF. CDR3 bases: TGTGCCTGGAGTGTAAGGACTAGCGGGATGTCTGAGCAGTTCTTC.

This chain uses TRBV7-9 with TRBJ1-1; no clear D. CDR1 and CDR2 (germline): SEHNR, FQNEAQ (reference sequence). The CDR3 sequence is 14 residues long. Trimming removed 7 bases at V and 4 bases at J, with 16 bases between. The CDR3 region has the DNA TGTGCCAGCACCCCGACCGAGGTAGGCACTGAAGCTTTCTTT. It specifies CASTPTEVGTEAFF.

This clonotype was detected a few times. The chain couples TRBV12-3 or TRBV12-4 to TRBJ2-3; 9 nucleotides align to TRBD2. The V and J ends lost 6 bases and 6 bases, in that order; junction bases with no gene match: 13. The CDR3 sequence is 16 residues long. The CDR3 loop reads CASRQRGALTGDTQYF. The CDR3 DNA sequence: TGTGCCAGCAGACAGCGGGGGGCTCTCACCGGGGATACGCAGTATTTT.